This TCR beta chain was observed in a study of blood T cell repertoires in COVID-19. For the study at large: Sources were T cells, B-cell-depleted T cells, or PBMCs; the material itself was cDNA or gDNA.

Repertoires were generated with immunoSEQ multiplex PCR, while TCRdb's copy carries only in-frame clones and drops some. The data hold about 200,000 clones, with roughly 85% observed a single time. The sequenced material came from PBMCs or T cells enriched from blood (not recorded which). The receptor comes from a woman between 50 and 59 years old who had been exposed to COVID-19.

CDR3 in amino acids: CATSRRTGGEKLFF. DNA of the CDR3: TGTGCCACCAGCAGAAGGACAGGTGGGGAAAAACTGTTTTTT. The chain couples TRBV15 to TRBJ1-4; TRBD1 aligns across 7 bases. Trimming removed 2 bases from V and 8 bases from J; junction bases left unmatched: 5. The length of the CDR3 is 14 residues. Looked up from germline, CDR1 is LNHNV and CDR2 is YYDKDF (reference sequence). The entire variable domain, with the rest obtained from reference TRBV15 and TRBJ1-4, is as follows: DAMVIQNPRYQVTQFGKPVTLSCSQTLNHNVMYWYQQKSSQAPKLLFHYYDKDFNNEADTPDNFQSRRPNTSFCFLDIRSPGLGDTAMYLCATSRRTGGEKLFFGSGTQLSVL.